This TCR beta chain was identified in a study of PD-1 blockade in classical Hodgkin lymphoma. Broader study findings: Healthy donors were reported to have higher baseline TCR diversity than newly diagnosed patients. Although disease activity or prior therapy may be involved, causes of the repertoire differences remain undefined.

The CDR3 is 13 amino acids. Trimming removed 9 bases from V and 1 base from J, with 11 bases in between. Germline V gene sequence: CDR1 LNHDA, CDR2 SQIVND (reference sequence). Time point specified: newly diagnosed, previously untreated cHL patient sample. Comparison came from newly diagnosed, untreated classical Hodgkin lymphoma PBMCs. Profiled with immunoSEQ multiplex PCR; TCRdb holds only in-frame clones, not every one. Counted here are roughly 70,000 clones, roughly 92% occurring once; the ten biggest clones make up about 2.5%. Remarks on this clone: Antigen unknown.

Sequences were obtained from peripheral blood mononuclear cells (PBMCs). The gene calls are TRBV19 and TRBJ2-3, with D possibly matching TRBD1 (5 bases). This clonotype was sampled from a human donor with classical Hodgkin lymphoma. For the CDR3, the DNA is TGTGCCAGCGCCCAAGGGGGCACAGATACGCAGTATTTT. It yields the protein CASAQGGTDTQYF. Based on the CDR3 plus reference TRBV19 and TRBJ2-3, the full variable domain is DGGITQSPKYLFRKEGQNVTLSCEQNLNHDAMYWYRQDPGQGLRLIYYSQIVNDFQKGDIAEGYSVSREKKESFPLTVTSAQKNPTAFYLCASAQGGTDTQYFGPGTRLTVL.